This T cell receptor beta chain was captured in a study of identical twins. TCRdb processed the 5' RACE reads anew with MiXCR; each CDR3 protein has one entry. The top ten hold roughly 0.3% of the sample, which has 1.5 million to 2 million distinct CDR3 sequences, more than 30% seen once. General study findings and limits: Within monozygotic twins, out-of-frame TCR alpha sharing was underestimated by the models. Fewer insertions marked abundant cord blood beta clonotypes; young adult naive trended weakly, memory not at all.

This clonotype was detected many times. What it binds is not known. The material sequenced was cord blood. The clonotype originates from a newborn girl in good health.

The chain's CDR3 is CASSPTRTADGYTF. The CDR3 region has the DNA TGCGCCAGCAGCCCGACAAGGACAGCCGATGGCTACACCTTC. The chain carries TRBV5-1 and TRBJ1-2; D may be TRBD1 (6 bases). The V gene lost 4 bases and the J gene lost 6 bases, with 16 bases spanning the gap. Germline V gene sequence: CDR1 SGHRS, CDR2 YFSETQ. This CDR3 spans 14 amino acids.